These 23 T cell receptor beta chains came from one sample sequenced in a study of OX40 agonist ivuxolimab in advanced cancers. Using immunoSEQ multiplex PCR, the repertoire was profiled, and TCRdb retains in-frame clones only, with some absent. The data contain tens of thousands of clones, around 84% of them seen just once; the ten biggest clones take up 2.5% to 3.5%. The sample consisted of CD4+ or CD8+ T cells sorted from blood, taken in a trial of the OX40 agonist ivuxolimab. These receptors originate from an adult with an advanced solid tumor such as melanoma, head and neck, liver or kidney cancer.

The table lists this clone with a count of one. This chain links TRBV6-4 with TRBJ1-5; 8 bases match TRBD1. V lost 6 bases, J lost 2 bases, and 6 bases stayed unmatched. Looked up from germline, CDR1 is MRHNA and CDR2 is SNTAGT. This CDR3 comprises 15 residues. The CDR3 coding sequence is TGTGCCAGCAGGGACAGGGTCGGGGGCAATCAGCCCCAGCATTTT. Translated, it gives CASRDRVGGNQPQHF.

The V call is TRBV19, the J call TRBJ1-2; no firm D call. In germline, CDR1 is LNHDA, CDR2 SQIVND (reference sequence). The CDR3 sequence is 17 residues long. Trimming cost V 3 bases and J 1 base, with 18 bases left between them. CDR3 nucleotide sequence: TGTGCCAGTAGTATTGAGGCGGACGCACAGTTTAACTATGGCTACACCTTC. As protein: CASSIEADAQFNYGYTF.

The chain links TRBV7-8 to TRBJ2-3; D gene unclear. The CDR3 sequence is 11 residues long. From germline, CDR1 is SGHVS and CDR2 FQNEAQ. The V end was cut by 6 bases, the J end by 2 bases, with 3 bases between. CDR3 in amino acids: CASRDTDTQYF. The CDR3 nucleotides are TGTGCCAGCAGGGACACAGATACGCAGTATTTT. Variable domain in full (rest from reference TRBV7-8 and TRBJ2-3): GAGVSQSPRYKVAKRGQDVALRCDPISGHVSLFWYQQALGQGPEFLTYFQNEAQLDKSGLPSDRFFAERPEGSVSTLKIQRTQQEDSAVYLCASRDTDTQYFGPGTRLTVL.

The V and J genes are TRBV19 and TRBJ2-5, with a weak D call TRBD1 (5 bases). The CDR3 extends over 14 amino acids. Looked up from germline, CDR1 is LNHDA and CDR2 is SQIVND (reference sequence). Trimming took 5 bases from V and 5 from J, leaving 15 bases between them. The CDR3 reads CASSPRNPGETQYF. The DNA of the CDR3 is TGTGCCAGTAGTCCTCGCAATCCAGGGGAGACCCAGTACTTC.

CDR3: CASSLLQVLNTGELFF. The CDR3 DNA is TGCGCCAGCAGCTTGCTGCAGGTACTGAACACCGGGGAGCTGTTTTTT. The chain carries TRBV5-1 and TRBJ2-2; D remains unclear. The CDR3 totals 16 residues. The V end lost 1 base, the J end lost 1 base, and 11 bases lay between the germline ends. The germline V gene has CDR1 SGHRS and CDR2 YFSETQ. Based on the CDR3 plus reference TRBV5-1 and TRBJ2-2, the full variable domain is KAGVTQTPRYLIKTRGQQVTLSCSPISGHRSVSWYQQTPGQGLQFLFEYFSETQRNKGNFPGRFSGRQFSNSRSEMNVSTLELGDSALYLCASSLLQVLNTGELFFGEGSRLTVL.

The V gene is TRBV14, the J gene TRBJ2-1; 12 nucleotides line up with TRBD2. The CDR3 is 16 residues long. Germline-derived CDR1 and CDR2 are SGHDN and FVKESK. V shed 2 bases and J 4 bases; nucleotides not matched to a gene: 3. The CDR3, as DNA: TGTGCCAGCAGCCAATTGACTAGCGGGGGATACAATGAGCAGTTCTTC. This translates into CASSQLTSGGYNEQFF.

The chain combines TRBV9 with TRBJ2-7, with 10 nucleotides matching TRBD2. The CDR3 loop spans 15 amino acids. Germline V gene sequence: CDR1 SGDLS, CDR2 YYNGEE. V gave up 4 bases and J gave up 3 bases; unmatched junction bases: 7. The CDR3 is CASSRGLARNYEQYF. The CDR3 nucleotides read TGTGCCAGCAGCCGGGGACTAGCGAGAAACTACGAGCAGTACTTC.

Here the CDR3 reads CASSWGLSSYEQYF. The CDR3 bases are TGTGCCAGCAGCTGGGGGCTGAGCTCCTACGAGCAGTACTTC. The chain couples TRBV7-2 to TRBJ2-7; weak D call: TRBD1 (6 bases). Per the germline V gene, CDR1 is SGHTA and CDR2 is FQGNSA. This CDR3 contains 14 residues. V lost 4 bases and J lost 0, with 10 bases in between.

The chain employs TRBV18 and TRBJ2-7, with 8 bases matching TRBD1. This CDR3 comprises 14 residues. Trimming at V came to 8 bases and at J to 3 bases, leaving 9 bases not matched to a gene. Germline V lookup: CDR1 KGHSH, CDR2 LQKENI. CDR3 region: CASLETGGNYEQYF. CDR3 sequence (DNA): TGTGCCAGCCTAGAAACAGGGGGAAACTACGAGCAGTACTTC.

The V call is TRBV19, the J call TRBJ1-2, with a weak D call TRBD1 (5 bases). Germline CDR1 LNHDA, CDR2 SQIVND (reference sequence). The V end was cut by 4 bases, the J end by 0 bases, with 12 bases between. This CDR3 has 15 amino acids. CDR3 region: CASSTTLQANYGYTF. CDR3 bases: TGTGCCAGTAGTACCACGTTACAGGCTAACTATGGCTACACCTTC. The variable domain in full, with the rest retrieved from reference TRBV19 and TRBJ1-2, is DGGITQSPKYLFRKEGQNVTLSCEQNLNHDAMYWYRQDPGQGLRLIYYSQIVNDFQKGDIAEGYSVSREKKESFPLTVTSAQKNPTAFYLCASSTTLQANYGYTFGSGTRLTVV.

The V call is TRBV5-4, the J call TRBJ1-4, with D possibly being TRBD1 (5 bases). The germline CDR1 and CDR2 sequences are SGHNT and YYREEE (reference sequence). V was cut by 4 bases and J by 5 bases, with 12 bases left in between. The CDR3 runs to 14 residues. The CDR3 reads CASSPGGTNEKLFF. CDR3 in DNA: TGTGCCAGCAGCCCGGGGGGAACGAATGAAAAACTGTTTTTT.

This clone appeared a single time. The V and J genes are TRBV19 and TRBJ2-3; no clear D. The ends were cut back, 7 bases at V and 5 bases at J, with 7 bases in the middle. The CDR3 runs to 11 residues. Germline CDR1 is LNHDA and CDR2 is SQIVND (reference sequence). Here the CDR3 reads CASIRGDTQYF. The CDR3 DNA reads TGTGCCAGTATTCGTGGAGATACGCAGTATTTT.

V is TRBV4-1 and J is TRBJ2-3; 11 nucleotides line up with TRBD2. Germline lookup yields CDR1 MGHRA and CDR2 YSYEKL. This CDR3 comprises 16 residues. V trimming: 1 base; J trimming: 0 bases; junction bases outside the gene matches: 0. The CDR3 spells CASSQGTSGSTDTQYF. CDR3 bases: TGCGCCAGCAGCCAAGGGACTAGCGGGAGCACAGATACGCAGTATTTT.

The chain has TRBV28 and TRBJ1-4; TRBD1 matches at 7 bases. V gave up 2 bases and J gave up 4 bases; unmatched junction bases: 7. CDR3 size: 16 residues. Germline V gene data show CDR1 as MDHEN and CDR2 as SYDVKM. This CDR3 reads CASSLGKGQSNEKLFF. CDR3 DNA sequence: TGTGCCAGCAGTTTAGGTAAGGGACAGAGTAATGAAAAACTGTTTTTT. Filled out from reference TRBV28 and TRBJ1-4, the complete variable domain reads DVKVTQSSRYLVKRTGEKVFLECVQDMDHENMFWYRQDPGLGLRLIYFSYDVKMKEKGDIPEGYSVSREKKERFSLILESASTNQTSMYLCASSLGKGQSNEKLFFGSGTQLSVL.

This clone appeared once. The rearrangement uses TRBV7-9 and TRBJ1-4; D unresolved. V was pared by 1 base and J by 6 bases, with 9 bases between. Germline V lookup: CDR1 SEHNR, CDR2 FQNEAQ (reference sequence). The length of the CDR3 is 14 residues. CDR3 bases: TGTGCCAGCAGCTTAGGGGAGGCCGATGAAAAACTGTTTTTT. Amino acid sequence: CASSLGEADEKLFF.

This chain links TRBV30 with TRBJ2-7, with D tentatively TRBD2 (5 bases). The CDR3 runs to 15 residues. V gave up 7 bases and J gave up 1 base, with 20 bases separating them. Germline CDR1 is GTSNPN and CDR2 is SVGIG (reference sequence). In nucleotides, the CDR3 is TGTGCCTCTTCGGCGGGTTTAAGAGGGTCCTACGAGCAGTACTTC. It specifies CASSAGLRGSYEQYF.

This chain joins TRBV28 and TRBJ2-1, with a tentative D call TRBD1 (6 bases). This CDR3 is 16 amino acids long. CDR1 MDHEN and CDR2 SYDVKM come from the germline V gene. Trimming left V 3 bases short and J 0 bases short, with 12 bases between. The CDR3 is CASSLRQASSYNEQFF. In DNA, the CDR3 is TGTGCCAGCAGTTTGAGACAGGCCAGCTCCTACAATGAGCAGTTCTTC.

The genes are TRBV5-5 and TRBJ2-5; D is unresolved. Germline V gene data show CDR1 as SGHKS and CDR2 as YYEKEE (reference sequence). The V and J ends lost 5 bases and 2 bases respectively, with 16 bases between them. The CDR3 loop spans 15 amino acids. The CDR3 DNA reads as TGTGCCAGCAGAATGCCCAGTGGCGGACAAGAGACCCAGTACTTC. It encodes CASRMPSGGQETQYF.

The chain combines TRBV7-8 with TRBJ1-2; tentative D call: TRBD1 (5 bases). V shed 5 bases and J shed 5 bases, with 15 bases lying between them. CDR3 size: 14 residues. Per the germline V gene, CDR1 is SGHVS and CDR2 is FQNEAQ. This chain's CDR3 is CASSREGHPYGYTF. The CDR3 nucleotides are TGTGCCAGCAGCCGAGAGGGGCATCCGTATGGCTACACCTTC.

The chain recombines TRBV5-4 with TRBJ1-2; perhaps TRBD1 as D (5 bases). This CDR3 has 13 residues. The V gene lost 4 bases and the J gene lost 2 bases, with 9 bases spanning the gap. The germline V gene encodes CDR1 SGHNT and CDR2 YYREEE (reference sequence). The CDR3 DNA is TGTGCCAGCAGCCCTGACAGAAACTATGGCTACACCTTC. Its protein product is CASSPDRNYGYTF. Drawing the rest from reference TRBV5-4 and TRBJ1-2, the complete variable domain is ETGVTQSPTHLIKTRGQQVTLRCSSQSGHNTVSWYQQALGQGPQFIFQYYREEENGRGNFPPRFSGLQFPNYSSELNVNALELDDSALYLCASSPDRNYGYTFGSGTRLTVV.

The chain carries TRBV28 and TRBJ1-5; D may be TRBD1 (6 bases). This CDR3 spans 12 amino acids. Germline V gene lookup returns CDR1 MDHEN and CDR2 SYDVKM. The CDR3 coding sequence is TGTGGGACGTGGACAGACAATCAGCCCCAGCATTTT. This gives the protein CGTWTDNQPQHF.

This clone has a single count. The J gene is TRBJ2-1, the V gene TRBV5-6, with TRBD2 matching over 7 bases. CDR1 and CDR2 (germline): SGHDT, YYEEEE. The CDR3 spans 12 residues. Trimming at V came to 0 bases and at J to 9 bases, leaving 0 bases not matched to a gene. The DNA of the CDR3 is TGTGCCAGCAGCTTGGCGGGGGGTGAGCAGTTCTTC. Translated: CASSLAGGEQFF.

The chain recombines TRBV5-6 with TRBJ2-6; D gene unclear. Per germline, CDR1 SGHDT and CDR2 YYEEEE. The CDR3 is 18 residues long. The V end was cut by 5 bases, the J end by 4 bases, with 22 bases between. The CDR3 coding sequence is TGTGCCAGCAGGTCCCGTCAAGGCGGTTTCTCCGGGGCCAACGTCCTGACTTTC. Translating gives CASRSRQGGFSGANVLTF.